The 4 T cell receptor beta chains reported below all come from one sample, sequenced in a study of CD8 T cells in Susac syndrome. It was with random hexamers that about 0.45 to 1 ug RNA was reverse transcribed. TCRdb processed the immunoSEQ multiplex PCR reads anew with MiXCR; each CDR3 protein has one entry. The repertoire consists of some 300,000 distinct CDR3 sequences, with about 88% occurring once and the leading ten covering roughly 0.2%. The sample taken for sequencing was CD8+ T cells from PBMCs. The receptors shown here come from a human donor with multiple sclerosis.

The V and J genes are TRBV7-9 and TRBJ2-7; 9 positions agree with TRBD1. J was trimmed by 3 bases and V by 3 bases; bases with no gene match: 15. The CDR3 consists of 18 residues. Germline CDR1 SEHNR, CDR2 FQNEAQ (reference sequence). The CDR3 nucleotides read TGTGCCAGCAGCTTCTCGAGGACAGGGGCTGCCCTCAACTACGAGCAGTACTTC. It translates to CASSFSRTGAALNYEQYF.

About this clonotype: A junction boundary mismatches the germline segment, possibly from a read error. The chain combines TRBV19 with TRBJ1-1; no reliable D call. This CDR3 contains 14 residues. Germline CDR1 and CDR2: LNHDA and SQIVND (reference sequence). The CDR3 is CASSIAAANAEAFF. DNA for the CDR3: TGTGCCAGTAGTATAGCGGCGGCGAACGCTGAAGCTTTCTTT.

J is TRBJ2-1 and V is TRBV12-3 or TRBV12-4; D gene unclear. Trimming took off 5 bases at V and 9 bases at J, with 8 bases between the two ends. The CDR3 length is 11 residues. DNA of the CDR3: TGTGCCAGCAGTCCGGACGGTGAGCAGTTCTTC. Protein product: CASSPDGEQFF.

DNA of the CDR3: TGTGCCAGCAGCTTAAGAACTAGGACCTACGAGCAGTACTTC. This gives the protein CASSLRTRTYEQYF. The J gene is TRBJ2-7, the V gene TRBV7-9; TRBD2 might be the D (5 bases). V was clipped by 2 bases and J by 2 bases, with 10 bases between them. This CDR3 has 14 residues. Germline CDR1 is SEHNR and CDR2 is FQNEAQ (reference sequence). The whole variable domain, filled in from reference TRBV7-9 and TRBJ2-7, reads DTGVSQNPRHKITKRGQNVTFRCDPISEHNRLYWYRQTLGQGPEFLTYFQNEAQLEKSRLLSDRFSAERPKGSFSTLEIQRTEQGDSAMYLCASSLRTRTYEQYFGPGTRLTVT.